The clone carrying this T cell receptor beta chain showed up just a few times. Antigen unknown. Germline V lookup: CDR1 LNHDA, CDR2 SQIVND (reference sequence). The V gene lost 1 base and the J gene lost 5 bases, with 19 bases spanning the gap. The length of the CDR3 is 17 residues. This entry belongs to a study of T cells after yellow fever vaccination. At the level of the study: SMART-Seq v4 Ultra Low Input prepared libraries from low-cell fractions. Overall study findings and caveats: When the response was secondary, it was weaker but reached its peak faster, day 5 versus 15.

TCRdb fed the 5' RACE reads into MiXCR, producing one record per CDR3 protein. The data show about 630,000 distinct CDR3 sequences, 9% to 15% seen once. The specimen was PBMCs, collected on the day of the yellow fever booster vaccination. This receptor was identified in a man aged 25 to 40 who received the YFV17D yellow fever vaccine. The chain combines TRBV19 with TRBJ2-3; D unresolved. In nucleotides, the CDR3 is TGTGCCAGTAGTATAGTTTTCGGGTCCCGCGGTAGAGATACGCAGTATTTT. Its translation is CASSIVFGSRGRDTQYF.